Sequencing of this T cell receptor (beta chain) was carried out in a study of T cells in Graves' hyperthyroidism and ophthalmopathy. Study conclusions and caveats: Researchers found most expanded thyroid clonotypes above 0.001 in blood as well.

Points on this clonotype: The antigen remains undetermined.

RNA transcripts gave rise to amplified TCR beta CDR3 regions. HTBI primers were used for first-round RT-PCR of the TCR CDR3. From the multiplex PCR reads, TCRdb called clonotypes with MiXCR, one entry per CDR3 protein. The sample yields about 360,000 distinct CDR3 sequences, roughly an eighth seen once. The germline CDR1 and CDR2 sequences are LNHDA and SQIVND (reference sequence). Between the trimmed V and J ends, which lost 9 bases and 7 bases, there was a span of 22 bases. The CDR3 has 14 residues. V is TRBV19 and J is TRBJ2-7, with a possible D match to TRBD2 (5 bases). This TCR was sampled from a woman younger than 30 with Graves' hyperthyroidism. Sequenced sample: blood. CDR3 protein: CARTLVSPPEEQYF. In DNA form, the CDR3 reads TGTGCCAGAACACTAGTCTCCCCGCCGGAGGAGCAGTACTTC.